This T cell receptor (beta chain) derives from a study of blood T cell repertoires in COVID-19. Cohort allocation depended upon clinical history that participants reported. This clone appeared once. V was shortened by 5 bases and J by 10 bases, with 14 bases between the two germline ends. The CDR3 sequence is 13 residues long. Germline V CDR1 and CDR2: SGHTA, FQGNSA. This table comes from immunoSEQ multiplex PCR, and its TCRdb copy is limited to in-frame clones, with some not included. The sample lists some 190,000 clones, 65% to 85% occurring once. The sequence was obtained from a woman younger than 45 who had recovered from COVID-19. Specimen: PBMCs or T cells enriched from blood (not recorded which). V gene TRBV7-2 combines with J gene TRBJ1-4, with D possibly matching TRBD1 (6 bases). DNA for the CDR3: TGTGCCAGCAGCCCTCAGTTCAGGGGAAAACTGTTTTTT. It is translated as CASSPQFRGKLFF.